One sample yielded the 15 T cell receptor beta chains listed below, sequenced in a study of cytomegalovirus exposure and HLA in healthy donors. The PCR made use of 60 Vbeta and 13 Jbeta primers. Data came from immunoSEQ multiplex PCR; TCRdb stores just in-frame clones and leaves some out. The table records roughly 170,000 clones, 80% to 85% of them present only once. The sample was PBMCs. The receptors were gathered from a man over 45 in good health and CMV-seronegative.

The chain has TRBV5-1 and TRBJ1-4; possible D gene TRBD1, 6 bases. CDR1 is SGHRS and CDR2 is YFSETQ in the germline V gene. The CDR3 totals 15 residues. Between the trimmed V and J ends, which lost 4 bases and 8 bases, there was a span of 18 bases. This CDR3 reads CASSRSGERKEKLFF. CDR3 bases: TGCGCCAGCAGCAGGTCAGGGGAGCGAAAAGAAAAACTGTTTTTT.

The rearrangement links TRBV19 to TRBJ2-7, with TRBD2 matching over 13 bases. After removal of 4 bases from V and 7 bases from J, the junction contained 10 bases not matched to a gene. Germline CDR1 is LNHDA and CDR2 is SQIVND (reference sequence). The length of the CDR3 is 16 residues. The CDR3 loop is CASSKHRTSGSGEQYF. The CDR3 DNA is TGTGCCAGTAGTAAACACAGGACTAGCGGGAGTGGTGAGCAGTACTTC.

The V call is TRBV7-2, the J call TRBJ1-4; 8 bases are a match to TRBD1. Germline V gene sequence: CDR1 SGHTA, CDR2 FQGNSA. Trimming cost V 5 bases and J 7 bases; bases outside gene matches: 6. This CDR3 contains 14 residues. The DNA for the CDR3 is TGTGCCAGCAGCCGAGACAGGGGTGGTGAAAAACTGTTTTTT. It translates to CASSRDRGGEKLFF.

V gene TRBV9 combines with J gene TRBJ1-2; 12 bases line up with TRBD1. This CDR3 region has 16 residues. Germline V gives CDR1 SGDLS, CDR2 YYNGEE. The V gene end was trimmed by 0 bases and the J gene end by 6 bases; junction bases not matched to a gene: 6. CDR3 nucleotide sequence: TGTGCCAGCAGCGTAGAATGGGACAGGGGGCTAGATGGCTACACCTTC. Translating gives CASSVEWDRGLDGYTF.

This rearrangement joins TRBV28 to TRBJ1-3; the D is unclear. Looked up from germline, CDR1 is MDHEN and CDR2 is SYDVKM. V was shortened by 6 bases and J by 0 bases, with 21 bases between the two germline ends. The CDR3 has 18 residues. For the CDR3, the DNA is TGTGCCAGCAGACCCACTCCGGGAGCCCGGGACTCTGGAAACACCATATATTTT. Protein: CASRPTPGARDSGNTIYF. The whole variable domain, filled in from reference TRBV28 and TRBJ1-3, reads DVKVTQSSRYLVKRTGEKVFLECVQDMDHENMFWYRQDPGLGLRLIYFSYDVKMKEKGDIPEGYSVSREKKERFSLILESASTNQTSMYLCASRPTPGARDSGNTIYFGEGSWLTVV.

The V and J genes are TRBV10-3 and TRBJ2-7; a possible D gene is TRBD2 (6 bases). Germline V gives CDR1 ENHRY, CDR2 SYGVKD. CDR3 length: 15 amino acids. Trimming left V 9 bases short and J 0 bases short, with 18 bases between. The CDR3 sequence is CAIRAGGAVSYEQYF. The CDR3 region has the DNA TGTGCCATAAGGGCCGGCGGGGCCGTCTCCTACGAGCAGTACTTC.

In DNA, the CDR3 is TGTGCCTGGAGGGGCGGGGCAGTCCGGGCCGAAAAACTGTTTTTT. Translating gives CAWRGGAVRAEKLFF. V gene TRBV30 combines with J gene TRBJ1-4, with D maybe TRBD1 (5 bases). Germline V gene sequence: CDR1 GTSNPN, CDR2 SVGIG (reference sequence). The CDR3 length is 15 residues. V lost 3 bases, J lost 8 bases, and 19 bases lay in between.

The table lists this clone with a few counts. This chain connects TRBV4-2 to TRBJ1-1, with 8 positions matching TRBD1. CDR3 length: 17 amino acids. The trim removed 0 bases at V and 5 bases at J, leaving 11 bases unmatched. Germline-derived CDR1 and CDR2 are LGHNA and YNFKEQ. This CDR3 is CASSQDMAGGRGTEAFF. CDR3 nucleotide sequence: TGTGCCAGCAGCCAAGATATGGCAGGGGGCCGGGGAACTGAAGCTTTCTTT.

This clone was recorded a few times. The rearrangement joins TRBV12-2 to TRBJ1-5. TRBV12-2 represents a pseudogene. CDR3 length equals 14 residues. The CDR3 bases are TGTGCAAGGACCGATTGGGGAGGCAATCAGCCCCAGCATTTT. Its translation is CARTDWGGNQPQHF.

The chain couples TRBV4-1 to TRBJ1-5; D perhaps matches TRBD1 (6 bases). This CDR3 spans 15 amino acids. Germline V gene data show CDR1 as MGHRA and CDR2 as YSYEKL. Trimming shortened V by 0 bases and J by 4 bases, and 10 bases separated the two germline ends. The CDR3 here is CASSQEGQFNQPQHF. The CDR3 DNA reads TGCGCCAGCAGCCAAGAAGGACAGTTTAATCAGCCCCAGCATTTT.

The genes are TRBV20-1 and TRBJ2-7; D not resolved. Trimming took off 0 bases at V and 12 bases at J, with 12 bases between the two ends. Germline assignment: CDR1 DFQATT and CDR2 SNEGSKA (reference sequence). The CDR3 has 11 residues. The CDR3 sequence: CSARDGPEAYF. The DNA for the CDR3 is TGCAGTGCTAGAGACGGCCCTGAGGCGTACTTC.

The CDR3 DNA is TGTGCCAGCAGCTTAGCCAGGGGGGATGAAAAACTGTTTTTT. Translating gives CASSLARGDEKLFF. This chain uses TRBV7-2 with TRBJ1-4, with TRBD1 identical over 7 bases. Unmatched junction bases numbered 1, after V lost 0 bases and J lost 6 bases. CDR3 length: 14 residues. CDR1 and CDR2 from the germline V gene are SGHTA and FQGNSA.

This clone occurred once. The rearrangement uses TRBV5-1 and TRBJ2-1; 9 bases agree with TRBD2. The CDR3 totals 16 residues. Germline CDR1 and CDR2: SGHRS and YFSETQ. J was trimmed by 6 bases and V by 0 bases; bases with no gene match: 7. The CDR3 here is CASSLATSGTFNEQFF. CDR3 nucleotide sequence: TGCGCCAGCAGCTTGGCGACTAGCGGTACTTTCAATGAGCAGTTCTTC.

In regard to this clone: Relative to the germline gene, one junction end is altered; a read error may explain this. V is TRBV7-7 and J is TRBJ2-2, with TRBD1 as a possible D gene (6 bases). Germline lookup yields CDR1 SSHAT and CDR2 FNYEAQ (reference sequence). The CDR3 covers 15 residues. CDR3 sequence (DNA): TGTGCTAGCAGCGCGACAGGAATCTACACCGGGGAGCTGTTTTTT. Its protein is CASSATGIYTGELFF.

The J gene is TRBJ2-5, the V gene TRBV6-5; 8 nucleotides match TRBD2. V was clipped by 3 bases and J by 5 bases; unmatched bases: 8. CDR1 and CDR2 (germline): MNHEY, SVGAGI. The CDR3 is 15 amino acids. The CDR3 loop reads CASSYAGGGRETQYF. CDR3 in DNA: TGTGCCAGCAGTTATGCGGGGGGTGGCCGGGAGACCCAGTACTTC.